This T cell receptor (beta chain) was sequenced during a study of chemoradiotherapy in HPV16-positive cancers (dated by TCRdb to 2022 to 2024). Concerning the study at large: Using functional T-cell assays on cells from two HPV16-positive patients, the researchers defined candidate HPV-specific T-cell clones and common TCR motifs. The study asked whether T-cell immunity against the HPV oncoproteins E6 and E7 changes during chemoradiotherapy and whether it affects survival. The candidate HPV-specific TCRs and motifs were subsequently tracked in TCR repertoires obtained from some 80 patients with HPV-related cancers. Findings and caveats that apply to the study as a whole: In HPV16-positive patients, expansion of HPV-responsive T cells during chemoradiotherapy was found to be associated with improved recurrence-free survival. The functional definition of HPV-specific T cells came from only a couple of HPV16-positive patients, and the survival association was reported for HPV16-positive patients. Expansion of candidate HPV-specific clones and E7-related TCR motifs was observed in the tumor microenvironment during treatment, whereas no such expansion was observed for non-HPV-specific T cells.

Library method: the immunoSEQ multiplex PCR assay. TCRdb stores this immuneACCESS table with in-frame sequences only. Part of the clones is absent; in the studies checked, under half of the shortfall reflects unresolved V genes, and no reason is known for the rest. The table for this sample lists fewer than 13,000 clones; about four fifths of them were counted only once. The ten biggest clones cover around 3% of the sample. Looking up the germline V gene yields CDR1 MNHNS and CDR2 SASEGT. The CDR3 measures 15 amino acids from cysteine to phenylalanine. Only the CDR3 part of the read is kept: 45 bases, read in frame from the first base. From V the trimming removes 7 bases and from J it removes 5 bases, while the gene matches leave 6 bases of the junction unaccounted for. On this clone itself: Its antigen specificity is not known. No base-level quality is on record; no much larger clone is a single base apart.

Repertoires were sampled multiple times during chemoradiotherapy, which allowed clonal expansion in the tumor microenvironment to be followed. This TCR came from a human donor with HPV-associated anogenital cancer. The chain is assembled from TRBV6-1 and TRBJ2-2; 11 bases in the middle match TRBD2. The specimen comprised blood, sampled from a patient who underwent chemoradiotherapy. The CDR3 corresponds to CASTSGGRLTGELFF. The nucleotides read TGTGCCAGCACTAGCGGGGGGCGGTTGACCGGGGAGCTGTTTTTT.